Here is one TCR beta chain with its context. It lacks a known antigen. One base away there is no much larger clone; base qualities are not given. These data belong to a study of T cell repertoires in cytomegalovirus infection (dated by TCRdb to the late 2010s). With respect to the entire study: The peptide stimulations were aimed at well-studied HLA-B-restricted epitopes as well as recently identified HLA-C-restricted CMV epitopes, whose presentation resists viral immunomodulation. The HLA type of each donor mattered for the analysis, because public TCR beta signatures pointed to carriage of CMV infection along with the matching HLA type. Overall results and qualifications from the work: Carriers of CMV infection plus the relevant HLA type were discriminated by the cumulative frequency of public TCR beta family members in the study cohort and in an independent 352-donor cohort. The ex vivo response was dominated by HLA-C-restricted CMV-specific TCR beta clonotypes, which also provided the single most frequent clonotype in two of eight donors.

V is shortened by 5 bases, J by 3 bases, and the region joining them spans 16 bases. The CDR1 and CDR2 encoded by the germline V gene are SGHAT and FQNNGV. Inclusive of the bounding cysteine and phenylalanine, the CDR3 is 15 residues long. The retained sequence is limited to the CDR3, 45 bases, with the frame set at the first base. Reads for this sample came from an Illumina HiSeq 1500. TCRdb's own reprocessing of the public reads used fastp at Q25 and MiXCR and kept productive beta chains. For every CDR3 protein sequence, its rows merge into one entry that carries the most common genes and DNA. The sample includes hundreds of thousands of distinct CDR3 sequences, with roughly 34% observed a single time. 17% of the sample is held by the ten biggest clonotypes. Explained via the paper, the treatment or condition label denotes: in vitro stimulation with specific CMV peptide epitopes to enrich CMV-specific T cells.

Rearrangement joined TRBV11-2 to TRBJ1-1; the best D guess is TRBD1, with 5 bases matching. This specimen was cultured PBMCs, taken from culture after CMV antigen stimulation. This receptor was identified in a human donor in good health (CMV status not recorded). Some clones in this sample may be carry-over from other donors' samples. Here the CDR3 is given as CASSPGGGYYTEAFF. The bases read TGTGCCAGCAGCCCGGGGGGGGGTTACTACACTGAAGCTTTCTTT.